Sequencing of this T cell receptor (beta chain) was carried out in a study of beta chain features in type 1 diabetes. Expressed TCRB transcripts were sequenced, since all the RNA that had been isolated was reverse transcribed. The protocol was immunoSEQ multiplex PCR, while the TCRdb copy is restricted to in-frame clones and leaves out a portion. This sample has a few hundred thousand clones; roughly 30% occur once, and the top ten carry roughly 0.06%. Trimming removed 4 bases at V and 11 bases at J, with 17 bases between. The CDR3 length is 13 residues. CDR1 is SGHAT and CDR2 is FQDESV in the germline V gene (reference sequence). This clone came up a few times.

The V and J genes are TRBV11-1 and TRBJ1-1; D may be TRBD1 (5 bases). The sample was naive CD4+ T cells from blood. This clonotype originated in a man between 18 and 35 years old in good health. CDR3 nucleotide sequence: TGTGCCAGCAGCTCCCGCTTCCAGGGTGCGGCTTTCTTT. It encodes CASSSRFQGAAFF.